One and the same sample provided the 26 T cell receptor beta chains below, sequenced in a study of CD4 T cells in relation to SARS-CoV-2 and coronaviruses. Their antigens are not known. Unexposed donor CD4+ T cells date from 2011-2018, before the COVID-19 pandemic. CD4+ T cells were isolated from the cells after nine to eleven days of culture. Method: immunoSEQ multiplex PCR; TCRdb's copy keeps in-frame clones and lacks some. The sample has about 21,000 clones, about 80% seen once. The material sequenced was CD4+ T cells from PBMCs, cultured in vitro. The receptors originated from a human donor in good health.

The chain employs TRBV11-1 and TRBJ2-1; D might be TRBD2 (5 bases). Germline-derived CDR1 and CDR2 are SGHAT and FQDESV (reference sequence). V lost 5 bases, J lost 8 bases, and 13 bases lay in between. This CDR3 has 13 amino acids. The CDR3 coding sequence is TGTGCCAGCAGCAACCGGTGGGGAGATGAGCAGTTCTTC. Protein sequence: CASSNRWGDEQFF. Filled out from reference TRBV11-1 and TRBJ2-1, the complete variable domain reads EAEVAQSPRYKITEKSQAVAFWCDPISGHATLYWYRQILGQGPELLVQFQDESVVDDSQLPKDRFSAERLKGVDSTLKIQPAELGDSAMYLCASSNRWGDEQFFGPGTRLTVL.

The chain couples TRBV30 to TRBJ1-3; the D is unclear. CDR1 is GTSNPN, CDR2 SVGIG, per germline (reference sequence). The CDR3 extends over 14 amino acids. The V gene lost 0 bases and the J gene lost 0 bases, with 6 bases spanning the gap. The CDR3 spells CAWSVQISGNTIYF. CDR3 in DNA: TGTGCCTGGAGTGTACAGATCTCTGGAAACACCATATATTTT. The full variable domain, with the rest looked up from reference TRBV30 and TRBJ1-3, is SQTIHQWPATLVQPVGSPLSLECTVEGTSNPNLYWYRQAAGRGLQLLFYSVGIGQISSEVPQNLSASRPQDRQFILSSKKLLLSDSGFYLCAWSVQISGNTIYFGEGSWLTVV.

The CDR3 DNA reads as TGTGCCAGCAGCCCGGCCGGCCGAACTGGCAATCAGCCCCAGCATTTT. Protein: CASSPAGRTGNQPQHF. This chain links TRBV28 with TRBJ1-5; D gene ambiguous. The germline CDR1 and CDR2 sequences are MDHEN and SYDVKM. The CDR3 runs to 16 residues. V lost 6 bases and J lost 2, with 17 bases in between.

The chain recombines TRBV5-1 with TRBJ1-4; no definite D call. V lost 0 bases to trimming and J lost 4 bases, with 16 bases between them. The CDR3 extends over 17 amino acids. The germline V gene has CDR1 SGHRS and CDR2 YFSETQ. Here the CDR3 reads CASSLAGAKGVNEKLFF. The CDR3 nucleotides are TGCGCCAGCAGCTTGGCCGGAGCTAAGGGCGTTAATGAAAAACTGTTTTTT.

The chain's CDR3 is CASSPPGSGAFF. CDR3 DNA: TGTGCCAGCTCACCACCGGGGTCAGGAGCTTTCTTT. This sequence joins TRBV18 and TRBJ1-1, with unresolved D. The V and J ends lost 0 bases and 10 bases respectively, with 9 bases between them. CDR3 length: 12 amino acids. Per the germline V gene, CDR1 is KGHSH and CDR2 is LQKENI.

V gene TRBV5-6 combines with J gene TRBJ2-7; 7 nucleotides match TRBD2. V lost 4 bases to trimming and J lost 3 bases; unmatched junction nucleotides: 4. CDR3 length: 13 amino acids. Per the germline V gene, CDR1 is SGHDT and CDR2 is YYEEEE. CDR3: CASSPWEGYEQYF. The CDR3 DNA reads TGTGCCAGCAGCCCCTGGGAGGGCTACGAGCAGTACTTC.

V gene TRBV7-3 combines with J gene TRBJ2-1, with unresolved D. With 1 base removed from V and 6 bases from J, the gap between germline ends came to 4 bases. The CDR3 length is 12 residues. CDR1 and CDR2 (germline): SGHTA, FQGTGA. The CDR3, as DNA: TGTGCCAGCAGCTTAAGAACCAATGAGCAGTTCTTC. As protein: CASSLRTNEQFF.

The chain recombines TRBV12-3 or TRBV12-4 with TRBJ2-5; no clear D. The CDR3 totals 13 residues. Trimming shortened V by 2 bases and J by 8 bases, and 12 bases separated the two germline ends. The CDR3 region has the DNA TGTGCCAGCAGTTTAAGTACATCGGGCACCCAGTACTTC. Translating it yields CASSLSTSGTQYF.

V gene TRBV15 combines with J gene TRBJ1-1; 8 nucleotides match TRBD1. This CDR3 is 17 amino acids long. CDR1 and CDR2 from the germline V gene are LNHNV and YYDKDF (reference sequence). The V and J ends lost 0 bases and 1 base, in that order; junction bases with no gene match: 7. The CDR3, as DNA: TGTGCCACCAGCAGAGATCGGGACAGGACCAAGAACACTGAAGCTTTCTTT. Residues: CATSRDRDRTKNTEAFF.

V gene TRBV30 combines with J gene TRBJ2-3; D is perhaps TRBD1 (6 bases). Deletions cut 5 bases from V and 6 bases from J, with 12 bases between. Germline values: CDR1 GTSNPN, CDR2 SVGIG (reference sequence). This CDR3 is built from 12 residues. CDR3 residues: CAWGLGADTQYF. The CDR3 DNA follows: TGTGCCTGGGGACTGGGGGCCGATACGCAGTATTTT.

Of note for this clone: The junction and the germline gene differ at one end; a read error may be behind it. The chain links TRBV5-4 to TRBJ1-2; perhaps TRBD1 as D (6 bases). The CDR3 covers 15 residues. Germline-derived CDR1 and CDR2 are SGHNT and YYREEE (reference sequence). CDR3 nucleotide sequence: TGTGCCAGCAGATTGGGAGGGGGGGCGCTAAGTGGCTACACCTTC. Its protein product is CASRLGGGALSGYTF.

The gene calls are TRBV5-5 and TRBJ2-7; 9 bases are shared with TRBD2. The CDR3 runs to 15 residues. Germline lookup yields CDR1 SGHKS and CDR2 YYEKEE (reference sequence). The junction had 4 bases not matched to a gene; V was cut back by 0 bases and J by 3 bases. CDR3 loop: CASSLAAGGSYEQYF. The CDR3 DNA is TGTGCCAGCAGCTTGGCCGCGGGAGGGAGCTACGAGCAGTACTTC.

The chain carries TRBV5-4 and TRBJ2-1; unclear D gene. Germline V lookup: CDR1 SGHNT, CDR2 YYREEE (reference sequence). CDR3 length: 12 amino acids. The germline V and J ends were trimmed by 0 bases and 5 bases, with 3 bases remaining between them. In nucleotides, the CDR3 is TGTGCCAGCAGCTTGGGCAACAATGAGCAGTTCTTC. It specifies CASSLGNNEQFF.

V gene TRBV19 combines with J gene TRBJ2-1; 11 nucleotides align to TRBD2. The CDR3 sequence is 19 residues long. Germline CDR1 is LNHDA and CDR2 is SQIVND (reference sequence). The V and J ends lost 3 bases and 1 base, in that order; junction bases with no gene match: 11. CDR3 sequence (DNA): TGTGCCAGTAGTATGTTTGGGACTAGCGGTACCAGGTCCTACAATGAGCAGTTCTTC. It encodes CASSMFGTSGTRSYNEQFF.

V is TRBV19 and J is TRBJ1-1; no clear D. CDR1 and CDR2 (germline): LNHDA, SQIVND (reference sequence). Between the trimmed V and J ends, which lost 0 bases and 0 bases, there was a span of 11 bases. The CDR3 totals 16 residues. CDR3 in DNA: TGTGCCAGTAGTATAGATCGGGTCACACTGAACACTGAAGCTTTCTTT. Amino acid sequence: CASSIDRVTLNTEAFF. Full variable domain (rest looked up from reference TRBV19 and TRBJ1-1): DGGITQSPKYLFRKEGQNVTLSCEQNLNHDAMYWYRQDPGQGLRLIYYSQIVNDFQKGDIAEGYSVSREKKESFPLTVTSAQKNPTAFYLCASSIDRVTLNTEAFFGQGTRLTVV.

The chain links TRBV5-8 to TRBJ2-1, with TRBD2 as a possible D gene (6 bases). V gave up 4 bases and J gave up 4 bases, with 15 bases separating them. The CDR3 runs to 15 residues. CDR1 and CDR2 from the germline V gene are SGHTS and YDEGEE. The CDR3 is CASSRGTGVYNEQFF. The DNA for the CDR3 is TGTGCCAGCAGCCGCGGGACTGGGGTTTACAATGAGCAGTTCTTC.

This clone was seen a few times. This chain joins TRBV6-5 and TRBJ1-6; 7 bases are a match to TRBD1. Germline loops: CDR1 MNHEY, CDR2 SVGAGI. V gave up 6 bases and J gave up 7 bases; unmatched junction bases: 9. This CDR3 is built from 15 residues. This CDR3 is CASRIDRVRNSPLHF. As DNA, the CDR3 is TGTGCCAGCAGGATTGACAGGGTCCGCAATTCACCCCTCCACTTT.

This chain connects TRBV6-1 to TRBJ2-3; a weak D match, TRBD1 (5 bases). V lost 0 bases and J lost 4, with 5 bases in between. The V gene's germline CDR1 is MNHNS and CDR2 SASEGT. The CDR3 contains 13 residues. CDR3 loop: CASSEAGADTQYF. The CDR3 DNA sequence: TGTGCCAGCAGTGAAGCAGGGGCAGATACGCAGTATTTT.

The chain employs TRBV4-1 and TRBJ2-1, with a possible D match to TRBD1 (6 bases). The CDR3 spans 16 residues. V gave up 4 bases and J gave up 3 bases, with 16 bases separating them. The germline V gene has CDR1 MGHRA and CDR2 YSYEKL. CDR3 amino acids: CASSPLYRAIYNEQFF. The CDR3 bases are TGCGCCAGCAGCCCGTTATACAGGGCGATCTACAATGAGCAGTTCTTC.

The V gene is TRBV5-4, the J gene TRBJ1-3; unclear D gene. Trimming cost V 0 bases and J 0 bases, with 7 bases left between them. Per the germline V gene, CDR1 is SGHNT and CDR2 is YYREEE (reference sequence). CDR3 size: 15 residues. The CDR3: CASSLDGSSGNTIYF. For the CDR3, the DNA is TGTGCCAGCAGCTTGGACGGGAGCTCTGGAAACACCATATATTTT.

The rearrangement joins TRBV9 to TRBJ1-1, with 7 nucleotides matching TRBD1. This CDR3 spans 16 amino acids. Germline V gene lookup returns CDR1 SGDLS and CDR2 YYNGEE. V trimming: 3 bases; J trimming: 4 bases; junction bases outside the gene matches: 12. CDR3 DNA: TGTGCCAGCAGCGCGACGAACAGGGGCCCGGGCACTGAAGCTTTCTTT. Translated, it gives CASSATNRGPGTEAFF.

The rearrangement joins TRBV25-1 to TRBJ2-1, with D tentatively TRBD2 (6 bases). V lost 2 bases and J lost 15, with 20 bases in between. This CDR3 contains 14 residues. CDR1 and CDR2 (germline): MGHDK, SYGVNS. Here the CDR3 reads CASSELTPGERRFF. The CDR3 nucleotides read TGTGCCAGCAGTGAACTCACCCCGGGAGAGCGACGGTTCTTC.

The CDR3 spells CASSLVSSYTDTQYF. In nucleotides, the CDR3 is TGCGCCAGCAGCTTGGTGAGCAGCTACACAGATACGCAGTATTTT. This chain connects TRBV5-1 to TRBJ2-3; D is undetermined. The germline gives CDR1 SGHRS, CDR2 YFSETQ. The V end was cut by 0 bases, the J end by 2 bases, with 10 bases between. The CDR3 is made up of 15 amino acids.

V usage is TRBV18 and J usage is TRBJ2-1, with TRBD2 matching over 8 bases. V gave up 8 bases and J gave up 7 bases; unmatched junction bases: 7. Germline values: CDR1 KGHSH, CDR2 LQKENI. This CDR3 region has 13 residues. The CDR3 DNA sequence: TGTGCCAGCGTGCCGGGACTAGGGAATGAGCAGTTCTTC. Amino acid sequence: CASVPGLGNEQFF.

This chain links TRBV7-9 with TRBJ2-1, with TRBD1 matching over 9 bases. V lost 1 base and J lost 4; bases outside the gene matches: 5. The CDR3 runs to 16 residues. Germline CDR1 SEHNR, CDR2 FQNEAQ (reference sequence). This CDR3 is CASSLGLGQGYNEQFF. The CDR3 region has the DNA TGTGCCAGCAGCTTAGGTCTAGGACAGGGGTACAATGAGCAGTTCTTC.

The CDR3 here is CASSRTPSTDTQYF. CDR3 coding DNA: TGTGCCAGCAGTAGAACCCCTAGCACAGATACGCAGTATTTT. The chain joins TRBV27 to TRBJ2-3; D unresolved. The CDR3 spans 14 residues. V dropped 5 bases and J dropped 0 bases, with 9 bases sitting between them. Germline V gene sequence: CDR1 MNHEY, CDR2 SMNVEV (reference sequence).